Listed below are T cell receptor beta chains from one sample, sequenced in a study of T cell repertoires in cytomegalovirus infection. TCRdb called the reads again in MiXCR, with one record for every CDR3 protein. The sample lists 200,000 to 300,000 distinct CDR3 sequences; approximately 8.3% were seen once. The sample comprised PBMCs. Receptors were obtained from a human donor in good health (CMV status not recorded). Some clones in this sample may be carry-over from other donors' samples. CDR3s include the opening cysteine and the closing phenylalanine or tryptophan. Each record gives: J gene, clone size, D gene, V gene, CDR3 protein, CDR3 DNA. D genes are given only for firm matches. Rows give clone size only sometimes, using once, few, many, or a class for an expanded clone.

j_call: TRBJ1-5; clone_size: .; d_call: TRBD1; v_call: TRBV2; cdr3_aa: CASSVGQGIQPQHF; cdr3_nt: TGTGCCAGCAGTGTGGGACAGGGGATCCAGCCCCAGCATTTT
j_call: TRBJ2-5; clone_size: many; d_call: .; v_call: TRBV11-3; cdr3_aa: CASSLPQETQYF; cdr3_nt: TGTGCCAGCAGCCTACCCCAAGAGACCCAGTACTTC
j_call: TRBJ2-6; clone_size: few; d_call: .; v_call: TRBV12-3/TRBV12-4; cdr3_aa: CASSLFRLPSGANVLTF; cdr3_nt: TGTGCCAGCAGTTTGTTTCGGCTTCCCTCTGGGGCCAACGTCCTGACTTTC
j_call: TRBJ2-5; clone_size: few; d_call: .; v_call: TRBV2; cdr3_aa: CASSDRSLAGETQYF; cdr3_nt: TGTGCCAGCAGTGACAGGAGTCTCGCAGGAGAGACCCAGTACTTC
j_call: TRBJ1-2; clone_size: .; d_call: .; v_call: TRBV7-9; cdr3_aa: CASSSQTGTYGYTF; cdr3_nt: TGTGCCAGCAGCTCACAAACAGGGACCTATGGCTACACCTTC
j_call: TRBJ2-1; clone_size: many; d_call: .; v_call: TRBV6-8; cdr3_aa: CASTVRTGEGRQFF; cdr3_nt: TGTGCCAGCACCGTCCGTACAGGAGAAGGAAGGCAGTTCTTC
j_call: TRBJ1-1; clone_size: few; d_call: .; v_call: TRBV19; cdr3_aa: CASRVIMNTEAFF; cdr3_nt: TGTGCCAGTCGTGTCATCATGAACACTGAAGCTTTCTTT
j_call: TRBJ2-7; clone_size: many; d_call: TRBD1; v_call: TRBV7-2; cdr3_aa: CASSSVNRGTYEQYF; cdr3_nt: TGTGCCAGCAGCTCTGTAAACAGGGGCACCTACGAGCAGTACTTC
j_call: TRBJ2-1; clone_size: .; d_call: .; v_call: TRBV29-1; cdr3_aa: CSATRYNEQFF; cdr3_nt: TGCAGCGCCACACGCTACAATGAGCAGTTCTTC
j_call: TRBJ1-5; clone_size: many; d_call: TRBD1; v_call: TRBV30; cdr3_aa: CAWSTSGTANQPQHF; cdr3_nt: TGTGCCTGGAGTACTTCCGGGACAGCCAATCAGCCCCAGCATTTT
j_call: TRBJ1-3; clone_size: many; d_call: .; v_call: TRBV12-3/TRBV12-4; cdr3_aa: CASSFNSGNTIYF; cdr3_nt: TGTGCCAGCAGTTTTAACTCTGGAAACACCATATATTTT
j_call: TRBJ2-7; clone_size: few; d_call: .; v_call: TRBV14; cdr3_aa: CASSQDPGPTYEQYF; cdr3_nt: TGTGCCAGCAGCCAAGACCCCGGACCTACCTACGAGCAGTACTTC
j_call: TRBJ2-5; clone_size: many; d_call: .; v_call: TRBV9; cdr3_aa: CASSYGRGETQYF; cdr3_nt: TGTGCCAGCAGCTACGGACGGGGGGAGACCCAGTACTTC
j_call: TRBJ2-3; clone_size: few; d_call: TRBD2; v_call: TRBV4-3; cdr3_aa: CASSQDATSGVTDTQYF; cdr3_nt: TGCGCCAGCAGCCAAGATGCGACTAGCGGGGTCACAGATACGCAGTATTTT
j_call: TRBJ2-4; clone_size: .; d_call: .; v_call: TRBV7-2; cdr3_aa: CASSLELPAKNIQYF; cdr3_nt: TGTGCCAGCAGCTTAGAGCTTCCGGCCAAAAACATTCAGTACTTC
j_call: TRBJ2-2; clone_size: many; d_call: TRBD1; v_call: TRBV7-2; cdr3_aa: CASRRDSLNTGELFF; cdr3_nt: TGTGCCAGCAGACGGGACAGCCTGAACACCGGGGAGCTGTTTTTT
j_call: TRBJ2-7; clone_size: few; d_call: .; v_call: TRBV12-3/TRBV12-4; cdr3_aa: CASREGSSYEQYF; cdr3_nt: TGTGCCAGCAGGGAGGGTTCCTCCTACGAGCAGTACTTC
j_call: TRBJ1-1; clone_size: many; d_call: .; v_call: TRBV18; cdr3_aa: CASSPSGRMRTEAFF; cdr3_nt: TGTGCCAGCTCGCCGTCAGGGAGGATGAGGACTGAAGCTTTCTTT
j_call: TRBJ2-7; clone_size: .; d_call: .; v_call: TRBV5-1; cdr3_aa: CASSKPESTYEQYF; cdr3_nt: TGCGCCAGCAGCAAACCAGAATCGACTTACGAGCAGTACTTC
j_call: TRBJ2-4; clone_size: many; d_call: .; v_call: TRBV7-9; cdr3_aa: CASSSDFLAKNIQYF; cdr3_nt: TGTGCCAGCAGCTCCGACTTTCTAGCCAAAAACATTCAGTACTTC
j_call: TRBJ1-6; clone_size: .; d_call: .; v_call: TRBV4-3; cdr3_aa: CASSRGGGVNSPLHF; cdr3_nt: TGCGCCAGCAGCCGGGGGGGGGGCGTTAATTCACCCCTCCACTTT
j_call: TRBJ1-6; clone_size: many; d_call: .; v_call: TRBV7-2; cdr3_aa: CASSLVGGAVSPLHF; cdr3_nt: TGTGCCAGCAGCTTAGTAGGTGGGGCTGTCTCACCCCTCCACTTT
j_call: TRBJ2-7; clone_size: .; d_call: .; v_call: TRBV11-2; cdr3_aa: CASSPTGTQHGEQYF; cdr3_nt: TGTGCCAGCAGCCCTACCGGGACTCAACACGGGGAGCAGTACTTC
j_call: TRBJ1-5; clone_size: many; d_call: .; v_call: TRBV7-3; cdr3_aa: CASSLPHRKDNNQPQHF; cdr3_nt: TGTGCCAGCAGCCTACCCCACAGAAAAGATAACAATCAGCCCCAGCATTTT
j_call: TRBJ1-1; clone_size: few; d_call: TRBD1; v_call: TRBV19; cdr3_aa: CASHEGGKRNTEAFF; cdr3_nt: TGTGCCAGCCATGAAGGGGGCAAGAGGAACACTGAAGCTTTCTTT
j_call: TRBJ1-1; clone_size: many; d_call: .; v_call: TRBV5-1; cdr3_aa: CASSLVVGSDTEAFF; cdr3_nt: TGCGCCAGCAGCTTGGTGGTAGGGTCGGACACTGAAGCTTTCTTT
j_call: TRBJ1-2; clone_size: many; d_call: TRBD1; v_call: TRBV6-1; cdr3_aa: CASSPRIRDSMSGYTF; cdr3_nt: TGTGCCAGCAGTCCCCGGATAAGGGACAGCATGAGTGGCTACACCTTC
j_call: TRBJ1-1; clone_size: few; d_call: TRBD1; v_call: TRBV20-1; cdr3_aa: CSARERGQGAEAFF; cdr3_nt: TGCAGTGCTAGAGAGAGGGGGCAGGGAGCTGAAGCTTTCTTT
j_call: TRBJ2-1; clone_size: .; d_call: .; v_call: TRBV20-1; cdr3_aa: CSADRNEQFF; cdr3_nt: TGCAGTGCCGATAGGAATGAGCAGTTCTTC
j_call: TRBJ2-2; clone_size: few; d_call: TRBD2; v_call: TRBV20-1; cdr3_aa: CSAVREFLTGELFF; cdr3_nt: TGCAGTGCTGTGCGGGAGTTCTTAACCGGGGAGCTGTTTTTT
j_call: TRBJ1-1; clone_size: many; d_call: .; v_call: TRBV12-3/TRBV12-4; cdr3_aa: CASSLGGYLAFF; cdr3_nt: TGTGCCAGCAGTTTAGGGGGTTATCTGGCTTTCTTT
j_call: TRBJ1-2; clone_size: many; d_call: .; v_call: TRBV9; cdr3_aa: CASSVGAADGYTF; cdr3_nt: TGTGCCAGCAGCGTCGGGGCAGCCGATGGCTACACCTTC
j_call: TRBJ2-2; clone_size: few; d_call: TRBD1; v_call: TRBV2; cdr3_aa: CASSLQGFGELFF; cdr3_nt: TGTGCCAGCAGTTTACAGGGGTTCGGGGAGCTGTTTTTT
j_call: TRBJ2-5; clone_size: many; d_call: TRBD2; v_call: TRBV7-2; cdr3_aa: CASSASGRGETQYF; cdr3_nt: TGTGCCAGCAGCGCTAGCGGGAGGGGGGAGACCCAGTACTTC
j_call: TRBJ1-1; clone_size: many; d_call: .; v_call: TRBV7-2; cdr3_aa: CASSPKKGTTEAFF; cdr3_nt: TGTGCCAGCAGCCCAAAAAAGGGCACCACTGAAGCTTTCTTT
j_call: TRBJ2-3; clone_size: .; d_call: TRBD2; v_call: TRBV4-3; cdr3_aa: CASTLQLAGTDTQYF; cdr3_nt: TGCGCCAGCACCCTACAGCTAGCGGGCACAGATACGCAGTATTTT
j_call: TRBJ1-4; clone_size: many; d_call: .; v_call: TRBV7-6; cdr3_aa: CASRQAGGEKLFF; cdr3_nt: TGTGCCAGCAGGCAAGCGGGGGGTGAAAAACTGTTTTTT
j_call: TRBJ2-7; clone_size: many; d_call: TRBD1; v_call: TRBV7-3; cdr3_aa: CASSHPDRGIYEQYF; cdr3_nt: TGTGCCAGCAGCCACCCGGACAGGGGAATCTACGAGCAGTACTTC
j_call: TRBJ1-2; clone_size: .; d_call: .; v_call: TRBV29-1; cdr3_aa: CSVVPRSGGYTF; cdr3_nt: TGCAGCGTTGTACCCAGATCGGGTGGCTACACCTTC
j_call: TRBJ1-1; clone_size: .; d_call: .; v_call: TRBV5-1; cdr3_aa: CASSLEPHPLNTEAFF; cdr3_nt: TGCGCCAGCAGCTTGGAGCCCCATCCCCTGAACACTGAAGCTTTCTTT
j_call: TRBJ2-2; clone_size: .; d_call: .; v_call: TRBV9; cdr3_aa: CASSVEPRRVTGELFF; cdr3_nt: TGTGCCAGCAGCGTAGAGCCTAGGAGAGTAACCGGGGAGCTGTTTTTT
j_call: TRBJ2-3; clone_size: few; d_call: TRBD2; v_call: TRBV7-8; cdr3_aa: CASSLKTSGGADTQYF; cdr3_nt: TGTGCCAGCAGCTTGAAAACTAGCGGGGGCGCAGATACGCAGTATTTT
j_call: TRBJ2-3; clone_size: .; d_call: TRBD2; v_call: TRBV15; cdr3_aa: CATGQGGTDTQYF; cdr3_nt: TGTGCCACCGGCCAGGGAGGGACAGATACGCAGTATTTT
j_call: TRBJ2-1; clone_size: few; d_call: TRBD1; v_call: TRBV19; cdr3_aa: CASSIVGQPTQFF; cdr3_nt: TGTGCCAGTAGTATAGTGGGACAGCCTACGCAGTTCTTC
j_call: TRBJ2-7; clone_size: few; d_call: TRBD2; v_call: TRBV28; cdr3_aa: CASRVSGGGNEQYF; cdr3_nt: TGTGCCAGCAGAGTCTCTGGCGGGGGTAACGAGCAGTACTTC
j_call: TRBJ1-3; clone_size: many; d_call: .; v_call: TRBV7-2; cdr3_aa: CASSLMQGKADSGNTIYF; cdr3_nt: TGTGCCAGCAGCTTAATGCAGGGGAAGGCTGACTCCGGAAACACCATATATTTT
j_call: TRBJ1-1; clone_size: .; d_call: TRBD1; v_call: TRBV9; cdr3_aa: CASSPSFGTGDRGPEAFF; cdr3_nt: TGTGCCAGCAGCCCATCTTTTGGGACAGGGGATCGCGGGCCTGAAGCTTTCTTT
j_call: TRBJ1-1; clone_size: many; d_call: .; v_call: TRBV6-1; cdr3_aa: CASSEGGATEAFF; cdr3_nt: TGTGCCAGCAGTGAGGGGGGGGCCACTGAAGCTTTCTTT
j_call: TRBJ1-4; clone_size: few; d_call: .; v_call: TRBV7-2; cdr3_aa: CASSPGGERKKLFF; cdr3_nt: TGTGCCAGCAGCCCCGGAGGGGAAAGGAAAAAACTGTTTTTT
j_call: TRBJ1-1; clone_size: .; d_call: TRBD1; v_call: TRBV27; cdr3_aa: CASSFRDRGEAFF; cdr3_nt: TGTGCCAGCAGTTTTAGGGACAGGGGAGAAGCTTTCTTT
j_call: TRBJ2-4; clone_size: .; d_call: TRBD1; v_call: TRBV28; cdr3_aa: CASSTLGGQGRGGKNIQYF; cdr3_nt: TGTGCCAGCAGTACCCTAGGGGGACAGGGGAGAGGAGGCAAAAACATTCAGTACTTC
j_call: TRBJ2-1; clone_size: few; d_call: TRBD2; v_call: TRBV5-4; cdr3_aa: CASSFPAGDPNEQFF; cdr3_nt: TGTGCCAGCAGCTTCCCAGCGGGGGACCCCAATGAGCAGTTCTTC
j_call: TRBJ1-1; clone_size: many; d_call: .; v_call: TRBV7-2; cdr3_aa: CASRVTGEAFF; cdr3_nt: TGTGCCTCCCGGGTGACGGGTGAAGCTTTCTTT
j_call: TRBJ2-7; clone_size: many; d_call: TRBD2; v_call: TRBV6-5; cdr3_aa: CASSYSQFPSGAYEQYF; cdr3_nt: TGTGCCAGCAGTTACTCGCAATTTCCTAGCGGGGCCTACGAGCAGTACTTC
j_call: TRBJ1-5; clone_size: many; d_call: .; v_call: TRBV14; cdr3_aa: CASSQSGDQPQHF; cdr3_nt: TGTGCCAGCAGCCAGAGTGGGGATCAGCCCCAGCATTTT
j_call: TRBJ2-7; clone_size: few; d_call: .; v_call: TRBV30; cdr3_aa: CAWSGPYRGYEQYF; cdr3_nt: TGTGCCTGGAGCGGCCCATATCGAGGCTACGAGCAGTACTTC
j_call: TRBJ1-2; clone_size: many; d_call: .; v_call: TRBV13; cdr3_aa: CASILGGANYGYTF; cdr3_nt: TGTGCCAGCATCTTGGGAGGAGCTAACTATGGCTACACCTTC
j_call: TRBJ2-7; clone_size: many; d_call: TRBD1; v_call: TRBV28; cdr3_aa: CASARDRGRGEQYF; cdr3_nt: TGTGCCAGCGCGAGGGACAGGGGGCGCGGGGAGCAGTACTTC